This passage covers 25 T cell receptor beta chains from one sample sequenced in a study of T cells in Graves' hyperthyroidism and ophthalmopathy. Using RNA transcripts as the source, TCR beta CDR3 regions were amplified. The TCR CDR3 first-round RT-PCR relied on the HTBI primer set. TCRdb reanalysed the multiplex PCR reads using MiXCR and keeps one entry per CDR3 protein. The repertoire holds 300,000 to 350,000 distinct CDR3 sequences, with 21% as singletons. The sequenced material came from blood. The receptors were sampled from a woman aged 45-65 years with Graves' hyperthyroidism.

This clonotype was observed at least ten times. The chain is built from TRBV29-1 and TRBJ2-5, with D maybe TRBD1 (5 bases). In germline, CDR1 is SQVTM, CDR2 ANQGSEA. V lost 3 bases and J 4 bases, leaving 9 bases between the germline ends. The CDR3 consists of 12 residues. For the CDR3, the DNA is TGCAGCGTTGACGATAGGGGAGAGACCCAGTACTTC. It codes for CSVDDRGETQYF. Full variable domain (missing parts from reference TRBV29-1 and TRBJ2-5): SAVISQKPSRDICQRGTSLTIQCQVDSQVTMMFWYRQQPGQSLTLIATANQGSEATYESGFVIDKFPISRPNLTFSTLTVSNMSPEDSSIYLCSVDDRGETQYFGPGTRLLVL.

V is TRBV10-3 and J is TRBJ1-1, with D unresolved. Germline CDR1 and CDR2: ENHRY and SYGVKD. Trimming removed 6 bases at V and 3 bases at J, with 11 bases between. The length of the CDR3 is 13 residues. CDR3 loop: CAISQQFDTEAFF. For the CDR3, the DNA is TGTGCCATCAGCCAGCAGTTCGACACTGAAGCTTTCTTT.

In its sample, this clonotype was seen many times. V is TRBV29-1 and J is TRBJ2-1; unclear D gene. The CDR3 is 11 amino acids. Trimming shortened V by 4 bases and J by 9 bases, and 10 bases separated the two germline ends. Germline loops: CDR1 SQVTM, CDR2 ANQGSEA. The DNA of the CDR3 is TGCAGCGTTGGGTCGGGCCGTGAGCAGTTCTTC. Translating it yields CSVGSGREQFF.

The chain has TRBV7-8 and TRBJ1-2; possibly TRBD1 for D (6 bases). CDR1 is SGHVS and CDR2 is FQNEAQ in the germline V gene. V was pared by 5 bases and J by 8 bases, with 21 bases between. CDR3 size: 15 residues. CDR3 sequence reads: CASSLGGDRNRGYTF. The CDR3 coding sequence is TGTGCCAGCAGCCTAGGGGGGGACCGGAATCGAGGCTACACCTTC.

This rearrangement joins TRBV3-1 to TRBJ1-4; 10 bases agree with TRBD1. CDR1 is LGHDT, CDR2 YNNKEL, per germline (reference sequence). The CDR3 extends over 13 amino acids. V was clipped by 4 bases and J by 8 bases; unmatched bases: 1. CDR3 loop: CASSRDRGEKLFF. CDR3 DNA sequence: TGTGCCAGCAGCCGGGACAGGGGAGAAAAACTGTTTTTT.

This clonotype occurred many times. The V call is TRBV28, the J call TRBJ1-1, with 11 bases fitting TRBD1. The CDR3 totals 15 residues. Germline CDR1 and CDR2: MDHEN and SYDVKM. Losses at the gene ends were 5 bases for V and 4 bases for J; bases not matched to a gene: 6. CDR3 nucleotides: TGTGCCAGCAGTGCGGCCGGGACAGGGGGCACTGAAGCTTTCTTT. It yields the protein CASSAAGTGGTEAFF.

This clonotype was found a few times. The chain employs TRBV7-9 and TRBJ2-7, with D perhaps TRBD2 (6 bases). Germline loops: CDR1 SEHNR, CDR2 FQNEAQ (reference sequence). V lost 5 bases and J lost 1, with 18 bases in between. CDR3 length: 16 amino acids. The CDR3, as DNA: TGTGCCAGCAGCCCAAGGTCCGGCGGGATTTCCTACGAGCAGTACTTC. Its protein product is CASSPRSGGISYEQYF.

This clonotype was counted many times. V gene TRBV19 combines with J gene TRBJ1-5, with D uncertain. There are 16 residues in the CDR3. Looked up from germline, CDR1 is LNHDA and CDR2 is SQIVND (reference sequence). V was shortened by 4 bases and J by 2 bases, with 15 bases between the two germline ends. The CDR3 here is CASSRVLEAGNQPQHF. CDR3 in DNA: TGTGCCAGTAGTAGGGTTCTCGAGGCCGGCAATCAGCCCCAGCATTTT. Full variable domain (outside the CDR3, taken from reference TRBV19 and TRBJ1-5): DGGITQSPKYLFRKEGQNVTLSCEQNLNHDAMYWYRQDPGQGLRLIYYSQIVNDFQKGDIAEGYSVSREKKESFPLTVTSAQKNPTAFYLCASSRVLEAGNQPQHFGDGTRLSIL.

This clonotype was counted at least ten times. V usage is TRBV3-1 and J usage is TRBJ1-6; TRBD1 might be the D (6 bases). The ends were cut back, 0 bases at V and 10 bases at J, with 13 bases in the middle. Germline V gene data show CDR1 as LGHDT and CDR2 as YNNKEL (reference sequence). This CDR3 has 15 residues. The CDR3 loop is CASSQEGWGHSPLHF. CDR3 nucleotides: TGTGCCAGCAGCCAAGAGGGATGGGGACACTCACCCCTCCACTTT.

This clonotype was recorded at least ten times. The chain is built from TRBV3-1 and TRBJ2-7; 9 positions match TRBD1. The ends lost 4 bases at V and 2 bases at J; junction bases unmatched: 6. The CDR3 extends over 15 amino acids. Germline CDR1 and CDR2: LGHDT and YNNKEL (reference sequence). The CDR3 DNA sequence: TGTGCCAGCAGCCGGACCGGGACAGGGCCCTACGAGCAGTACTTC. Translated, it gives CASSRTGTGPYEQYF.

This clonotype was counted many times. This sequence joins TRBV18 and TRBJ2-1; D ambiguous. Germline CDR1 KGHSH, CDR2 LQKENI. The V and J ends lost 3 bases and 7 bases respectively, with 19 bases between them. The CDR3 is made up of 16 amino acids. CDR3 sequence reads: CASSPSKAGTLNEQFF. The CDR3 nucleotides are TGTGCCAGCTCACCCAGTAAGGCAGGCACTTTGAATGAGCAGTTCTTC. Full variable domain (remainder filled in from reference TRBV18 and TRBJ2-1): NAGVMQNPRHLVRRRGQEARLRCSPMKGHSHVYWYRQLPEEGLKFMVYLQKENIIDESGMPKERFSAEFPKEGPSILRIQQVVRGDSAAYFCASSPSKAGTLNEQFFGPGTRLTVL.

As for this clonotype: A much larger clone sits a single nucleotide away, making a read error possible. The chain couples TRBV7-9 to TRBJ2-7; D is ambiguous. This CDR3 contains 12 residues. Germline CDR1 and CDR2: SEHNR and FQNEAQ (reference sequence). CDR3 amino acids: CASSLDHYGQYF. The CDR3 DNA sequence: TGTGCCAGCAGCTTGGACCACTACGGGCAGTACTTC.

The DNA for the CDR3 is TGTGCCAGCAGCCGAGGCGGGAGGCCTGAGCAGTTCTTC. Its translation is CASSRGGRPEQFF. V usage is TRBV7-2 and J usage is TRBJ2-1; 8 bases are a match to TRBD2. The J segment lost 9 bases and the V segment lost 5 bases, leaving 6 bases of the junction unmatched. The CDR3 totals 13 residues. Germline lookup yields CDR1 SGHTA and CDR2 FQGNSA.

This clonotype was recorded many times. The CDR3 nucleotides read TGTGCCAGCAGCTTGGCCCCCGCACCTACCCCTGGAAACACCATATATTTT. Translation: CASSLAPAPTPGNTIYF. This chain uses TRBV7-6 with TRBJ1-3; no clear D gene. The V gene's germline CDR1 is SGHVS and CDR2 FNYEAQ. V lost 3 bases, J lost 2 bases, and 17 bases lay in between. The CDR3 length is 17 residues. Based on the CDR3 plus reference TRBV7-6 and TRBJ1-3, the full variable domain is GAGVSQSPRYKVTKRGQDVALRCDPISGHVSLYWYRQALGQGPEFLTYFNYEAQQDKSGLPNDRFSAERPEGSISTLTIQRTEQRDSAMYRCASSLAPAPTPGNTIYFGEGSWLTVV.

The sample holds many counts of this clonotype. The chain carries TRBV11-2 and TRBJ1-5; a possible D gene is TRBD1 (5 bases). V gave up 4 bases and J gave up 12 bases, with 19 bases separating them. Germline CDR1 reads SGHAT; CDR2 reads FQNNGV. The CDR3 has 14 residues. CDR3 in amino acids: CASSSISGAPVQHF. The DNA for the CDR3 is TGTGCCAGCAGCTCGATATCCGGGGCCCCCGTCCAGCATTTT.

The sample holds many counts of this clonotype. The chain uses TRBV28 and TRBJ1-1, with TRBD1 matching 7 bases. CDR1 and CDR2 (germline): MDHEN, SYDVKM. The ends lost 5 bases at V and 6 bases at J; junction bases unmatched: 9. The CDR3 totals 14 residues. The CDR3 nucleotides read TGTGCCAGCAGTATCCTACAGGGGAGTCCTGAAGCTTTCTTT. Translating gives CASSILQGSPEAFF. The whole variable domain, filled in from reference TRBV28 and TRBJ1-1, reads DVKVTQSSRYLVKRTGEKVFLECVQDMDHENMFWYRQDPGLGLRLIYFSYDVKMKEKGDIPEGYSVSREKKERFSLILESASTNQTSMYLCASSILQGSPEAFFGQGTRLTVV.

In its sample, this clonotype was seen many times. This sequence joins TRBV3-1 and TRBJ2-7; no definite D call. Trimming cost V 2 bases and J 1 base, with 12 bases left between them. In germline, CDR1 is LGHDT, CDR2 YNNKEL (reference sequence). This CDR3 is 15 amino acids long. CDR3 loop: CASSQSIGPSYEQYF. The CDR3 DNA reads TGTGCCAGCAGCCAATCAATCGGGCCTTCCTACGAGCAGTACTTC.

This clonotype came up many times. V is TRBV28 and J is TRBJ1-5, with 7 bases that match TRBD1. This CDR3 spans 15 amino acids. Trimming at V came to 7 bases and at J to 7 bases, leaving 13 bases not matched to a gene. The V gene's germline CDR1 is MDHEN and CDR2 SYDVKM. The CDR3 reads CASNPLQGGVQPQHF. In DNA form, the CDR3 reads TGTGCCAGCAATCCACTCCAGGGGGGTGTCCAGCCCCAGCATTTT. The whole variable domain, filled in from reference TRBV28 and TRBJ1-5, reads DVKVTQSSRYLVKRTGEKVFLECVQDMDHENMFWYRQDPGLGLRLIYFSYDVKMKEKGDIPEGYSVSREKKERFSLILESASTNQTSMYLCASNPLQGGVQPQHFGDGTRLSIL.

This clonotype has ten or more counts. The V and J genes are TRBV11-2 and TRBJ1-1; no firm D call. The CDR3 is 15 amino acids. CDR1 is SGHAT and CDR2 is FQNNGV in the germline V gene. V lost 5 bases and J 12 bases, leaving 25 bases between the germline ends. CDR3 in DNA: TGTGCCAGCAGCCAAGTTTTAAACCGCTCAGGACGGACTTTCTTT. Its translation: CASSQVLNRSGRTFF.

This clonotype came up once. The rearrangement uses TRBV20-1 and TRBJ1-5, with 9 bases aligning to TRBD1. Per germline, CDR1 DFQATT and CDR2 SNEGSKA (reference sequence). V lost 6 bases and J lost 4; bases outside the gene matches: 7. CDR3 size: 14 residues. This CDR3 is CSATPGTGNQPQHF. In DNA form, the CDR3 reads TGCAGTGCCACCCCCGGGACAGGGAATCAGCCCCAGCATTTT.

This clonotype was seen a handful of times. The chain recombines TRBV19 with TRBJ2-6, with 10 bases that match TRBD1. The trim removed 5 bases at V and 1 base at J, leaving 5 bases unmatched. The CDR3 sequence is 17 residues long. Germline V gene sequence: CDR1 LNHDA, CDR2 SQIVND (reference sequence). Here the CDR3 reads CASSRGQGSSGANVLTF. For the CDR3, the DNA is TGTGCCAGTAGTCGGGGACAGGGGTCTTCTGGGGCCAACGTCCTGACTTTC.

This chain's CDR3 is CAISEGAGGSADTQYF. The DNA for the CDR3 is TGTGCCATCAGTGAGGGCGCGGGGGGTAGCGCAGATACGCAGTATTTT. The rearrangement joins TRBV10-3 to TRBJ2-3, with 8 bases aligning to TRBD2. This CDR3 comprises 16 residues. The trim removed 2 bases at V and 4 bases at J, leaving 8 bases unmatched. The germline V gene has CDR1 ENHRY and CDR2 SYGVKD.

The DNA for the CDR3 is TGTGCCAGCAAGGGTATTTCCGGGATCCTTTCGGGAGGAAACACCATATATTTT. Protein product: CASKGISGILSGGNTIYF. The chain is built from TRBV7-9 and TRBJ1-3, with no clear D. The CDR3 consists of 18 residues. Germline V gene data show CDR1 as SEHNR and CDR2 as FQNEAQ (reference sequence). Trimming removed 7 bases from V and 4 bases from J, with 26 bases in between. The variable domain in full, completed from reference TRBV7-9 and TRBJ1-3, reads DTGVSQNPRHKITKRGQNVTFRCDPISEHNRLYWYRQTLGQGPEFLTYFQNEAQLEKSRLLSDRFSAERPKGSFSTLEIQRTEQGDSAMYLCASKGISGILSGGNTIYFGEGSWLTVV.

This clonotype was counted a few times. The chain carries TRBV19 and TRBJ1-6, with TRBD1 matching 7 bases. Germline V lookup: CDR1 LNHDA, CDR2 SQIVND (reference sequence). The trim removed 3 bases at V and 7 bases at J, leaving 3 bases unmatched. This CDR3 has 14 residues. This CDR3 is CASSIRDRNSPLHF. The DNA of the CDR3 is TGTGCCAGTAGTATCAGGGACAGAAATTCACCCCTCCACTTT.

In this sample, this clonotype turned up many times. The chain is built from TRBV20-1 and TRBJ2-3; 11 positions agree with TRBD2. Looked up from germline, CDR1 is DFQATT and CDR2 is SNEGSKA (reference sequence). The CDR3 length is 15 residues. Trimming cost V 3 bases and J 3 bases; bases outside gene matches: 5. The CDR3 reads CSARVAGGPTDTQYF. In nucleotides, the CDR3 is TGCAGTGCTAGGGTAGCGGGAGGGCCTACAGATACGCAGTATTTT.